This TCR beta chain is from a study of T cell responses to AZD1222 COVID-19 vaccine. Study background: Pooling covered second doses at about 4 or about 12 weeks. Study outcomes and limitations: Clonal diversity may have been underestimated in mostly white British donors.

This clone was recorded once. Its antigen is not identified. The CDR3 runs 14 residues. Germline-derived CDR1 and CDR2 are SGHTA and FQGNSA. Trimming stripped 5 bases from V and 6 bases from J, with 17 bases between. Assay used: immunoSEQ multiplex PCR; TCRdb lists only in-frame clones, some missing. The data show 72,000 or so clones, with 85% seen just once and around 21% held by the top ten. Sequencing was performed on peripheral blood, taken on day 0 of AZD1222 vaccination. The chain employs TRBV7-2 and TRBJ2-7, with D possibly TRBD2 on 6 matching bases. This receptor was identified in an adult in good health. The CDR3 sequence: CASSQEGTSREQYF. CDR3 nucleotides: TGTGCCAGCAGCCAGGAGGGGACTTCACGCGAGCAGTACTTC.